A selection of T cell receptor beta chains follows, all from one sample in a study of OX40 agonist ivuxolimab in advanced cancers. Clones were read by immunoSEQ multiplex PCR, and TCRdb kept only the in-frame ones, dropping some. The table lists some 70,000 clones, about 84% of them singletons. Sequenced here: CD4+ or CD8+ T cells sorted from blood, sampled in a trial of the OX40 agonist ivuxolimab. The source is an adult with an advanced solid tumor such as melanoma, head and neck, liver or kidney cancer. The CDR3 runs from the conserved cysteine through the conserved F or W. Fields, in order: clone size, V gene, J gene, D gene, CDR3 protein, CDR3 DNA. A D gene is named only where the DNA matches it firmly. A row's size may be missing; if present it is once, few, many or a size class.

few	TRBV19	TRBJ1-1	TRBD1	CASRKGQVDGEAFF	TGTGCCAGTAGAAAGGGACAGGTGGACGGTGAAGCTTTCTTT
NA	TRBV5-1	TRBJ2-7	TRBD2	CASSPLAGGPQEQYF	TGCGCCAGCAGCCCACTAGCGGGAGGGCCCCAAGAGCAGTACTTC
NA	TRBV5-1	TRBJ1-1	TRBD1	CASSLGGQGGTEAFF	TGCGCCAGCAGCTTGGGAGGACAGGGGGGCACTGAAGCTTTCTTT
once	TRBV4-1	TRBJ2-2	TRBD1	CASSQPGQIFTGELFF	TGCGCCAGCAGCCAACCGGGACAGATCTTTACCGGGGAGCTGTTTTTT
few	TRBV7-2	TRBJ1-1	NA	CASSQTLENTEAFF	TGTGCCAGCAGCCAAACACTGGAGAACACTGAAGCTTTCTTT
NA	TRBV6-5	TRBJ1-1	NA	CASSSKGNTEAFF	TGTGCCAGCAGTTCCAAAGGAAACACTGAAGCTTTCTTT
few	TRBV5-4	TRBJ2-3	TRBD2	CASNPGLAGDTQYF	TGTGCCAGCAACCCGGGACTAGCCGGAGATACGCAGTATTTT
NA	TRBV10-3	TRBJ2-3	TRBD2	CAISPSGGTDTQYF	TGTGCCATCAGTCCTAGCGGGGGCACAGATACGCAGTATTTT
NA	TRBV25-1	TRBJ1-4	NA	CASSVPGANEKLFF	TGTGCCAGCAGTGTCCCAGGGGCTAATGAAAAACTGTTTTTT
NA	TRBV15	TRBJ2-1	TRBD1	CATSRGGQGFNEQFF	TGTGCCACCAGCAGAGGGGGACAGGGGTTCAATGAGCAGTTCTTC